This TCR beta chain was documented in a study of monozygotic twins with inflammatory bowel disease. Study findings and constraints: Any single strong signal or clonotype tied to IBD lacked support. What may have added variability to patient repertoires is that immunosuppressive treatments differed.

UMIs with a 6-nucleotide sample barcode were added by template switching. TCRalpha along with TCRbeta cDNA was subjected to two nested PCRs lasting roughly 17 and 9 cycles. From its re-call of the 5' RACE reads, TCRdb lists each CDR3 protein once, without DNA. This sample contains hundreds of thousands of distinct CDR3 sequences. The CDR3 loop spans 13 amino acids. Germline V gene lookup returns CDR1 SEHNR and CDR2 FQNEAQ (reference sequence). Turning to this clonotype: No antigen is known for it.

This sequence was found in a human donor with ulcerative colitis or Crohn's disease, or a healthy co-twin of an affected twin (not recorded which). The sample consisted of blood. V and J are TRBV7-9 and TRBJ2-7; TCRdb selects TRBD2, and the lack of DNA leaves this call unchecked. Here the CDR3 reads CATRRETGNEQYF.